The next 3 T cell receptor beta chains were all read from a single sample in a study of CXCR3-negative and CXCR3-positive naive CD8 T cells. Carrying UMI labels, the TRB cDNA libraries were prepared through 5' RACE. TCRdb reprocessed the 5' RACE reads and keeps a single row for each CDR3 protein, giving no DNA. The sample has 100,000 to 150,000 distinct CDR3 sequences. The sample comprised naive CXCR3- CD8+ T cells from blood. Subset defined: CD45RO-CCR7+CD27+CD95- naive CD8+ T cells lacking CXCR3 (TNR3-). These receptor sequences come from a human donor in good health. Some clones in this sample may be carry-over from other donors' samples.

The CDR3: CASSQGGLAGSSYNEQFF. The J gene is TRBJ2-1, the V gene TRBV3-1; TCRdb selects TRBD2, and the lack of DNA leaves this call unchecked. Germline values: CDR1 LGHDT, CDR2 YNNKEL (reference sequence). The CDR3 consists of 18 residues.

V gene TRBV4-1 combines with J gene TRBJ2-7. There are 17 residues in the CDR3. Germline CDR1 and CDR2: MGHRA and YSYEKL. CDR3 amino acids: CASSQVIGYGVSYEQYF.

The V call is TRBV15, the J call TRBJ1-1. CDR1 and CDR2 (germline): LNHNV, YYDKDF (reference sequence). This CDR3 has 14 residues. The CDR3 here is CTTSIYRGTTEAFF.